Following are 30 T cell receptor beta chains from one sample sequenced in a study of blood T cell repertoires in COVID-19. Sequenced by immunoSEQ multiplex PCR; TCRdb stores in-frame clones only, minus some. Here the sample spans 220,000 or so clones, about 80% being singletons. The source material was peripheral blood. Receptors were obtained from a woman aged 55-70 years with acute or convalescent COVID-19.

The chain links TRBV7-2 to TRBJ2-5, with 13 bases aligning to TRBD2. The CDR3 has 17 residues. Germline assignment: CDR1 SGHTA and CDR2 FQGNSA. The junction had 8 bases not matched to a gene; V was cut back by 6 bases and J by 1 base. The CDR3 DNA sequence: TGTGCCAGCAGTTTTACCAGACTAGCGGGGGGCCAAGAGACCCAGTACTTC. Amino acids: CASSFTRLAGGQETQYF.

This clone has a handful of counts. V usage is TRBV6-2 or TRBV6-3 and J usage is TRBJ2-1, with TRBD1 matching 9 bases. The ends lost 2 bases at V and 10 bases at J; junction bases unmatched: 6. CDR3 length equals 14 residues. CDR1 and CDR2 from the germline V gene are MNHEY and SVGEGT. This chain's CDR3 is CASSYIQGAGEQFF. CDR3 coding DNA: TGTGCCAGCAGTTACATACAGGGGGCCGGGGAGCAGTTCTTC.

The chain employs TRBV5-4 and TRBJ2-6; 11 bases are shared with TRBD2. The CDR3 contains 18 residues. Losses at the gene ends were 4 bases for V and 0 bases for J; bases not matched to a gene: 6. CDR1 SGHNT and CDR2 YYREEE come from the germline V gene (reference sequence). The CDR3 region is CASSPPTSGNSGANVLTF. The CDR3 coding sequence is TGTGCCAGCAGCCCCCCGACTAGCGGGAACTCTGGGGCCAACGTCCTGACTTTC.

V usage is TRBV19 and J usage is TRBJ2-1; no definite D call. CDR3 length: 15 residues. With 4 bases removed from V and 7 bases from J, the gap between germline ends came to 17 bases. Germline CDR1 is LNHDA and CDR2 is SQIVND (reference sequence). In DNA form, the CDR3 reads TGTGCCAGTAGTAAGCCCCTTGGTTCCCTAAATGAGCAGTTCTTC. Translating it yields CASSKPLGSLNEQFF.

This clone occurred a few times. The CDR3 DNA follows: TGTGCCAGCAGCTTCAAGCAACCAAAGCAAGAGACCCAGTACTTC. Its protein product is CASSFKQPKQETQYF. The chain is built from TRBV5-4 and TRBJ2-5; D unclear. The CDR3 is 15 residues long. Germline values: CDR1 SGHNT, CDR2 YYREEE (reference sequence). Trimming took 2 bases from V and 2 from J, leaving 13 bases between them.

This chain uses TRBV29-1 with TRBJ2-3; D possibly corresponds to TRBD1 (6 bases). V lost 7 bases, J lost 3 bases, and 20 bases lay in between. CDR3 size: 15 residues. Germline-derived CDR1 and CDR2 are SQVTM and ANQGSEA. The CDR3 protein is CSGFLWDTETDTQYF. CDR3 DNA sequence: TGCAGCGGGTTTCTTTGGGACACTGAAACAGATACGCAGTATTTT.

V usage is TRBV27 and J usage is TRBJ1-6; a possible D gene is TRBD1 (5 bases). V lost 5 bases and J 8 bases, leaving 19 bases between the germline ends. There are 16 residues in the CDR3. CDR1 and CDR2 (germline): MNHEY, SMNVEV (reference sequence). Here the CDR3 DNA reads TGTGCCAGCAGTCCCTACCCCCAGGGCCTCGATTCACCCCTCCACTTT. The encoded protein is CASSPYPQGLDSPLHF.

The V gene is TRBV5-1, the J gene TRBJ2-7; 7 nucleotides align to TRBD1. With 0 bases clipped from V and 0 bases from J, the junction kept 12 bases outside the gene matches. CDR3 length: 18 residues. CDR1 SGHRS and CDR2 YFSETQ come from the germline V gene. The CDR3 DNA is TGCGCCAGCAGCTTGGAGCCCCCCGGGACAGTTATCTCCTACGAGCAGTACTTC. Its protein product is CASSLEPPGTVISYEQYF.

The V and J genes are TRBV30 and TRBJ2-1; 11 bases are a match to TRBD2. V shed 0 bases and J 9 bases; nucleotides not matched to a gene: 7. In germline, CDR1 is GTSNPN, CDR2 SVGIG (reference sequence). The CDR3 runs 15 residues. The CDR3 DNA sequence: TGTGCCTGGAGTGTACTTAGCGGGGGGGCCGGTGAGCAGTTCTTC. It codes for CAWSVLSGGAGEQFF.

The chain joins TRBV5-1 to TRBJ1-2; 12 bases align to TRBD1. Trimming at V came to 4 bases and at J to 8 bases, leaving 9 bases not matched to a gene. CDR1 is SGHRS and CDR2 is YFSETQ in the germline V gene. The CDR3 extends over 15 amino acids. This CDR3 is CASSPMGTGGAGYTF. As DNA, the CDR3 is TGCGCCAGCAGCCCAATGGGGACAGGGGGCGCAGGCTACACCTTC. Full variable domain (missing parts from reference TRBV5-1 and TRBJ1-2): KAGVTQTPRYLIKTRGQQVTLSCSPISGHRSVSWYQQTPGQGLQFLFEYFSETQRNKGNFPGRFSGRQFSNSRSEMNVSTLELGDSALYLCASSPMGTGGAGYTFGSGTRLTVV.

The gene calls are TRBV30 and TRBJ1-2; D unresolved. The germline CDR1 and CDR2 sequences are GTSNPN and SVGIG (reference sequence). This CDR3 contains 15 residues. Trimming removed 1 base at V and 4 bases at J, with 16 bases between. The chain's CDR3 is CAWSAGSQNTYGYTF. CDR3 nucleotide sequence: TGTGCCTGGAGTGCGGGATCCCAAAACACCTATGGCTACACCTTC.

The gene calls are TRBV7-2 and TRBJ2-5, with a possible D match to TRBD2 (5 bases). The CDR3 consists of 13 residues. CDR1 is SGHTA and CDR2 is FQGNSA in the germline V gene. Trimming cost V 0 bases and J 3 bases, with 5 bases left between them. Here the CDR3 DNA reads TGTGCCAGCAGCTTAGCGAGGGAAGAGACCCAGTACTTC. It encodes CASSLAREETQYF.

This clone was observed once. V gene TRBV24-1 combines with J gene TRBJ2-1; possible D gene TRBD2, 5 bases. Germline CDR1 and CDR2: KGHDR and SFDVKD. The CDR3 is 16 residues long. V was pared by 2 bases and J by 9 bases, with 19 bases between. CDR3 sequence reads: CATSDSIGGRRGEQFF. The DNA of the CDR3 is TGTGCCACCAGTGATTCGATTGGCGGGCGAAGAGGTGAGCAGTTCTTC.

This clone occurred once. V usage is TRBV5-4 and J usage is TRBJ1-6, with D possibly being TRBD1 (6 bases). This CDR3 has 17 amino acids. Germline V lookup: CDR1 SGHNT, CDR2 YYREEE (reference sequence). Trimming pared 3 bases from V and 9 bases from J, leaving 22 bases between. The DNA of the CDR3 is TGTGCCAGCAGCTCCTTGCAGGGGTCTGGGGTAGGTTCACCCCTCCACTTT. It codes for CASSSLQGSGVGSPLHF. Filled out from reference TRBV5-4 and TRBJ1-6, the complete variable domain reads ETGVTQSPTHLIKTRGQQVTLRCSSQSGHNTVSWYQQALGQGPQFIFQYYREEENGRGNFPPRFSGLQFPNYSSELNVNALELDDSALYLCASSSLQGSGVGSPLHFGNGTRLTVT.

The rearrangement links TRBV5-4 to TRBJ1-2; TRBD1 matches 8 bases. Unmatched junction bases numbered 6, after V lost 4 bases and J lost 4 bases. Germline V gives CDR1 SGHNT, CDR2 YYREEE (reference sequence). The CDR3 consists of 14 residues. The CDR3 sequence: CASSLRDRSYGYTF. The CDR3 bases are TGTGCCAGCAGCCTTAGGGACAGGAGCTATGGCTACACCTTC.

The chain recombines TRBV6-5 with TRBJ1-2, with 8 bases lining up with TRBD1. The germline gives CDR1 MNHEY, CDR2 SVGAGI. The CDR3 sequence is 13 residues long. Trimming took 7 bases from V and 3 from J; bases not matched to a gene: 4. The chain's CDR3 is CASNLDRDYGYTF. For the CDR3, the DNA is TGTGCCAGCAACCTGGACAGGGACTATGGCTACACCTTC.

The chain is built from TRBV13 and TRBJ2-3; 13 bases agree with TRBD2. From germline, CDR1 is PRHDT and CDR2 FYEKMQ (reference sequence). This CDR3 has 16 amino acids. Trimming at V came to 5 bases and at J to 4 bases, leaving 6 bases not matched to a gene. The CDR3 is CASSTTSGGRADTQYF. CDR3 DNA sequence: TGTGCCAGCAGCACGACTAGCGGGGGGCGGGCAGATACGCAGTATTTT.

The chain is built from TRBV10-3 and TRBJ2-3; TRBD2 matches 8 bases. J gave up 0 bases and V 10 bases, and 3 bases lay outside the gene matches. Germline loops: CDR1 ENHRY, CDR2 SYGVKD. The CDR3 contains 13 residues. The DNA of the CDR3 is TGTGCCACCGGGGGGGATAGCACAGATACGCAGTATTTT. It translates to CATGGDSTDTQYF.

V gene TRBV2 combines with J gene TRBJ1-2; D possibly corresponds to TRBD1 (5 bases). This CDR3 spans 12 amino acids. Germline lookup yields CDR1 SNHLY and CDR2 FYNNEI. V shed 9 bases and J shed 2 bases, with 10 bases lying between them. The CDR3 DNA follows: TGTGCCAGTGACAGCCGCAACTATGGCTACACCTTC. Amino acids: CASDSRNYGYTF.

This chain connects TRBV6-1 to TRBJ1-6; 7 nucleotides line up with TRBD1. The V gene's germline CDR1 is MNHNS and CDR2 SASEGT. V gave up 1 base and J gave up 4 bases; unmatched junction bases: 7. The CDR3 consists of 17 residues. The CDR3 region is CASSEVGGSSYNSPLHF. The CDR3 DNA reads TGTGCCAGCAGTGAAGTAGGGGGCTCCTCTTATAATTCACCCCTCCACTTT.

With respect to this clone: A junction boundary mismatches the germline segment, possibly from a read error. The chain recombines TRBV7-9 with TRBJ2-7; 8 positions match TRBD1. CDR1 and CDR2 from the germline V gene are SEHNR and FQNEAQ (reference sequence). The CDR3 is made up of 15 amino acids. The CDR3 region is CASSLDGQGSSEQYF. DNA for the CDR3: TGTGCCAGCAGCTTAGATGGACAGGGATCCTCCGAGCAGTACTTC.

The CDR3 region is CASSETHLPRYGYTF. For the CDR3, the DNA is TGTGCCAGCAGTGAAACCCACCTACCCCGCTATGGCTACACCTTC. The J gene is TRBJ1-2, the V gene TRBV6-1; no firm D call. The CDR3 sequence is 15 residues long. Between the trimmed V and J ends, which lost 2 bases and 4 bases, there was a span of 14 bases. Germline V CDR1 and CDR2: MNHNS, SASEGT.

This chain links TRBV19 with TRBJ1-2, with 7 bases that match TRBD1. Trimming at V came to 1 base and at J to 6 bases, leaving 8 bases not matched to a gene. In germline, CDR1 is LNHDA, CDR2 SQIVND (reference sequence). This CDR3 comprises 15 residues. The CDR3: CASSIAPQGSHGYTF. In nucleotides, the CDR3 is TGTGCCAGTAGTATAGCGCCACAGGGGAGCCATGGCTACACCTTC.

In nucleotides, the CDR3 is TGTGCCAGCAGGACACTCGTTACGCCCCAGCATTTT. Its translation is CASRTLVTPQHF. The rearrangement joins TRBV6-5 to TRBJ1-5; D is uncertain. Trimming pared 6 bases from V and 9 bases from J, leaving 12 bases between. Germline CDR1 MNHEY, CDR2 SVGAGI. There are 12 residues in the CDR3.

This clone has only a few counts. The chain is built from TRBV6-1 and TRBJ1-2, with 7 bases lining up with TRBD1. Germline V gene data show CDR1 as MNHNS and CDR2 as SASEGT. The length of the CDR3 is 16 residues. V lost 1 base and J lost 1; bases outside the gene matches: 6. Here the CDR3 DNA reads TGTGCCAGCAGTGAAGAGGGGGACAGCCGTAACTATGGCTACACCTTC. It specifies CASSEEGDSRNYGYTF.

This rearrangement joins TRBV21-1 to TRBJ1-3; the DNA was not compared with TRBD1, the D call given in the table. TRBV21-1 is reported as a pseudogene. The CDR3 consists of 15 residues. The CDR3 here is CASSTRTGTGNTIYF. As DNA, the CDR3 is TGTGCCAGCAGCACGCGGACAGGGACTGGAAACACCATATATTTT.

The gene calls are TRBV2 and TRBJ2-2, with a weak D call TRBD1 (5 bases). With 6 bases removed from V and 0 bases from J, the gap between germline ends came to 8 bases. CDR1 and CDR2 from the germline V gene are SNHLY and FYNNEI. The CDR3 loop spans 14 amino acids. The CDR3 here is CASRQGANTGELFF. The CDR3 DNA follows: TGTGCCAGCAGGCAGGGCGCGAACACCGGGGAGCTGTTTTTT.

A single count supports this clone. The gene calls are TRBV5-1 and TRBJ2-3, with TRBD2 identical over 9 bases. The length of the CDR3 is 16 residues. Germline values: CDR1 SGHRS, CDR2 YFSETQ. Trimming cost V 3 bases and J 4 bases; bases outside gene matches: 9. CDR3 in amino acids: CASSSTSGLASDTQYF. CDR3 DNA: TGCGCCAGCAGCTCCACCTCGGGACTAGCCTCAGATACGCAGTATTTT.

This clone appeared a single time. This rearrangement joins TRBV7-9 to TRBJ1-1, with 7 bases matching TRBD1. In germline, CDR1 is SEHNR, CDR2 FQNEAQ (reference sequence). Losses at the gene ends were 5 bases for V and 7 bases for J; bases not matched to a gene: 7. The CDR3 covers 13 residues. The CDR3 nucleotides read TGTGCCAGCAGCGACTTCCGACAGGGTGAAGCTTTCTTT. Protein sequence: CASSDFRQGEAFF. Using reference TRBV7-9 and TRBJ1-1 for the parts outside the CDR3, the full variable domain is DTGVSQNPRHKITKRGQNVTFRCDPISEHNRLYWYRQTLGQGPEFLTYFQNEAQLEKSRLLSDRFSAERPKGSFSTLEIQRTEQGDSAMYLCASSDFRQGEAFFGQGTRLTVV.

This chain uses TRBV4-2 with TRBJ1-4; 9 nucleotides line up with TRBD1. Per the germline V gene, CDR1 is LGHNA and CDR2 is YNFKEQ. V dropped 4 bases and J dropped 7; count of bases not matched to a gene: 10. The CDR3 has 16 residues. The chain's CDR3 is CASSRPGGTGTEKLFF. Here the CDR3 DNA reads TGTGCCAGCAGCCGTCCAGGCGGGACAGGGACTGAAAAACTGTTTTTT.